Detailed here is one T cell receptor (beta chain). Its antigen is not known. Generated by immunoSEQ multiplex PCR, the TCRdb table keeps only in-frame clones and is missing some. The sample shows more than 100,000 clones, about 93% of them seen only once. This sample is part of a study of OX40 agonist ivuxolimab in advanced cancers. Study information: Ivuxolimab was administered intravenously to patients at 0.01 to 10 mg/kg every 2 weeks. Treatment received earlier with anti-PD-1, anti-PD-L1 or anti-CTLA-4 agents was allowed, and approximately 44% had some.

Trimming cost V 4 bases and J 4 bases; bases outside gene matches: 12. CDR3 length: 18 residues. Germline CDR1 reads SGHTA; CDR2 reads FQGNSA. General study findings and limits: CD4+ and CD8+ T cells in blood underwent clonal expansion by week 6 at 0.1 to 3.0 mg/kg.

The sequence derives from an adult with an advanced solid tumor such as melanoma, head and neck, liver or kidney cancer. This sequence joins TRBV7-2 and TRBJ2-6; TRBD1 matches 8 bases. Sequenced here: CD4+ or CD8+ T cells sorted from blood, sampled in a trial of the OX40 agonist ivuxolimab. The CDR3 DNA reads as TGTGCCAGCAGCTCGGTCGGACAGGGATTGTCCGGGGCCAACGTCCTGACTTTC. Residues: CASSSVGQGLSGANVLTF.